This TCR beta chain is drawn from a study of OX40 agonist ivuxolimab in advanced cancers. V shed 0 bases and J 5 bases; nucleotides not matched to a gene: 3. This CDR3 contains 14 residues. Germline CDR1 is MNHNS and CDR2 is SASEGT. Sequencing was performed with immunoSEQ multiplex PCR; in TCRdb, only in-frame clones are kept and a portion is missing. The sample includes 52,000 or so clones, about four fifths of them seen just once. The receptor was derived from an adult with an advanced solid tumor such as melanoma, head and neck, liver or kidney cancer. Source: CD4+ or CD8+ T cells sorted from blood, taken in a trial of the OX40 agonist ivuxolimab. J is TRBJ2-5 and V is TRBV6-1, with 7 bases lining up with TRBD1. The CDR3 DNA is TGTGCCAGCAGTGAAGCTGACAGGGAGGAGACCCAGTACTTC. This encodes CASSEADREETQYF.